This T cell receptor beta chain was sequenced in a study of blood T cell repertoires in COVID-19. Whole-study context: The United States, Italy and Spain supplied acute and convalescent COVID-19 samples. PBMCs, B-cell-depleted T cells, or T cells provided the cDNA or gDNA that made up the material.

Original processing methods: Reference gene primer amplification yielded estimated nucleated cell counts. TCRdb's copy holds only in-frame clones and misses some; the assay was immunoSEQ multiplex PCR. V and J calls and clone size are given by that table; D and trimming were obtained from the DNA. The sample lists 230,000 or so clones, roughly 88% occurring once. CDR1 MNHEY and CDR2 SVGAGI come from the germline V gene. This CDR3 is built from 14 residues. Trimming removed 2 bases from V and 5 bases from J; junction bases left unmatched: 5. Sequencing used peripheral blood. The sequence came from a woman aged 40 to 55 who had recovered from COVID-19. The V call is TRBV6-5, the J call TRBJ2-7, with 8 bases lining up with TRBD1. CDR3 amino acids: CASSYGGQGDEQYF. The DNA of the CDR3 is TGTGCCAGCAGTTACGGAGGACAGGGTGACGAGCAGTACTTC.